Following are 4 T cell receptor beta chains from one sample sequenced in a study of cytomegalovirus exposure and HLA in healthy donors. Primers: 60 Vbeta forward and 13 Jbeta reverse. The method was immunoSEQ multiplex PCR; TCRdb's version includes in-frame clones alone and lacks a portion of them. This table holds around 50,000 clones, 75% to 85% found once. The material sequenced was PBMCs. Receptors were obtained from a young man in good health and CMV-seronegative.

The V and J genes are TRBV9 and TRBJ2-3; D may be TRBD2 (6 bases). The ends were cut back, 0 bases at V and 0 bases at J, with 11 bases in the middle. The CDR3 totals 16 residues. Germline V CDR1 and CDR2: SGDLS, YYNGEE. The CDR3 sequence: CASSVGGVSSTDTQYF. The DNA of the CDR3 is TGTGCCAGCAGCGTAGGCGGGGTCTCGAGCACAGATACGCAGTATTTT.

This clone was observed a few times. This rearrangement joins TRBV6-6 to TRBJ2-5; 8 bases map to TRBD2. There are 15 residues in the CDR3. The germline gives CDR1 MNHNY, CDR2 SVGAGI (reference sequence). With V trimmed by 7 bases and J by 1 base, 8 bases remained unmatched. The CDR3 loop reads CASTPSGGSQETQYF. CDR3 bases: TGTGCCAGCACCCCCTCGGGGGGGTCCCAAGAGACCCAGTACTTC.

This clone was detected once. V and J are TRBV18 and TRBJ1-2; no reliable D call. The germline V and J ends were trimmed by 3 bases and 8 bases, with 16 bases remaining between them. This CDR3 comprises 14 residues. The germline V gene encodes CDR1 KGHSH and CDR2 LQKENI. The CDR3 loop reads CASSPLLEAPGYTF. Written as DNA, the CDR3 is TGTGCCAGCTCACCCCTTTTGGAGGCCCCCGGCTACACCTTC.

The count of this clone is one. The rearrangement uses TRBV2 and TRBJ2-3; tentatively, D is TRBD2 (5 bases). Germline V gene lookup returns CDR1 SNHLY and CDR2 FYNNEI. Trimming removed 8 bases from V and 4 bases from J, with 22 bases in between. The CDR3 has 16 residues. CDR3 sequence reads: CASDPRVTGRADTQYF. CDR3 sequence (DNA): TGTGCCAGCGACCCGCGGGTTACGGGTAGGGCAGATACGCAGTATTTT.